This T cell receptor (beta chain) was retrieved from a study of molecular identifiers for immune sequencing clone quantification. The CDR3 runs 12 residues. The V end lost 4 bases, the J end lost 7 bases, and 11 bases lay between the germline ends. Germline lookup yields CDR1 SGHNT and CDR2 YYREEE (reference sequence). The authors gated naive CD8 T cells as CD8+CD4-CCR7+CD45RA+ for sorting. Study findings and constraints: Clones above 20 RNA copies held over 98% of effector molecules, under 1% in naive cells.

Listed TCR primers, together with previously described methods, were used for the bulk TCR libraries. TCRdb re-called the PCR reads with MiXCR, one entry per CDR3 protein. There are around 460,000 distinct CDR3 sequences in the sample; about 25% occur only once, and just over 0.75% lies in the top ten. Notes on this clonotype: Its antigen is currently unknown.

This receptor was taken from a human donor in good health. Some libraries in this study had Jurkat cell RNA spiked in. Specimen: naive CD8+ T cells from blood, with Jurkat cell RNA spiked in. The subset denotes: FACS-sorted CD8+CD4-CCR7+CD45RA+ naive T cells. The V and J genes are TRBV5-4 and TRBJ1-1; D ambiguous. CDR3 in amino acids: CASSGTGVEAFF. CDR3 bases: TGTGCCAGCAGCGGCACCGGCGTTGAAGCTTTCTTT.